The T cell receptor (beta chain) under discussion was sequenced for a study of shared clonotypes between healthy human individuals. Caucasian adults residing in Nashville, Tennessee made up all the donors. TCRdb's table, derived via immunoSEQ multiplex PCR, lists solely in-frame clones and lacks some. The sample lists roughly 1,600,000 clones, approximately 98.5% occurring once. On this clone itself: What it binds is not known.

Germline-derived CDR1 and CDR2 are GTSNPN and SVGIG (reference sequence). There are 13 residues in the CDR3. V lost 2 bases and J 2 bases, leaving 8 bases between the germline ends. The study, taken as a whole, reports: A reduction in generation probabilities was seen for non-shared clonotypes relative to those shared by all four donors.

What was sequenced was naive CD4+ T cells sorted from blood. As for subset: CD45RA+ positively selected. The clonotype comes from a man aged 30-40 years in good health. The chain recombines TRBV30 with TRBJ2-3; D possibly corresponds to TRBD1 (5 bases). CDR3 loop: CAWSRTNTDTQYF. In DNA, the CDR3 is TGTGCCTGGAGTCGGACAAACACAGATACGCAGTATTTT.